Listed here are 28 T cell receptor beta chains from one sample, sequenced in a study of radiotherapy plus CTLA-4 blockade in lung cancer. Clones were read by immunoSEQ multiplex PCR, and TCRdb kept only the in-frame ones, dropping some. The top ten clones hold less than 4.5% of a sample with about 60,000 clones, roughly four fifths of them seen once. The source was peripheral blood, collected from a patient treated with radiotherapy plus ipilimumab. Receptor source: a human donor with non-small cell lung cancer who had a partial response to radiotherapy plus ipilimumab.

This clone appeared a single time. The rearrangement joins TRBV6-5 to TRBJ2-7; TRBD1 aligns across 10 bases. The CDR3 is 15 amino acids. Trimming cost V 6 bases and J 0 bases; bases outside gene matches: 5. Germline V gene lookup returns CDR1 MNHEY and CDR2 SVGAGI. The CDR3 is CASRQDRGASYEQYF. In DNA, the CDR3 is TGTGCCAGCAGGCAGGACAGGGGGGCCTCCTACGAGCAGTACTTC.

The chain has TRBV21-1 and TRBJ1-1; the D segment call TRBD1 is taken from the table without a DNA check. TRBV21-1 is designated a pseudogene. This CDR3 spans 15 amino acids. DNA of the CDR3: TGTGCCAGCAGCACCGGTCCCGGGACAGGTTTAGAAGCTTTCTTT. This codes for CASSTGPGTGLEAFF.

This chain uses TRBV18 with TRBJ1-5, with D possibly being TRBD1 (6 bases). Between the trimmed V and J ends, which lost 3 bases and 5 bases, there was a span of 14 bases. There are 15 residues in the CDR3. Germline CDR1 and CDR2: KGHSH and LQKENI. The CDR3 DNA reads as TGTGCCAGCTCACCCGGGTTGAACAGGGATCAGCCCCAGCATTTT. It translates to CASSPGLNRDQPQHF.

In its sample, this clone was seen once. The rearrangement joins TRBV5-1 to TRBJ2-7, with 10 bases fitting TRBD2. The germline gives CDR1 SGHRS, CDR2 YFSETQ. V shed 4 bases and J 7 bases; nucleotides not matched to a gene: 8. This CDR3 spans 14 amino acids. As DNA, the CDR3 is TGCGCCAGCAGCGTTAGCGGGGGGCGCTGGGAGCAGTACTTC. Amino acids: CASSVSGGRWEQYF. Combining the CDR3 with reference TRBV5-1 and TRBJ2-7 gives the whole variable domain KAGVTQTPRYLIKTRGQQVTLSCSPISGHRSVSWYQQTPGQGLQFLFEYFSETQRNKGNFPGRFSGRQFSNSRSEMNVSTLELGDSALYLCASSVSGGRWEQYFGPGTRLTVT.

This clone was detected only a few times. The J gene is TRBJ1-1, the V gene TRBV29-1; TRBD1 is a possible D gene (5 bases). Trimming left V 4 bases short and J 11 bases short, with 20 bases between. Germline-derived CDR1 and CDR2 are SQVTM and ANQGSEA. This CDR3 spans 13 amino acids. CDR3 in amino acids: CSVAGPGGRGAFF. For the CDR3, the DNA is TGCAGCGTTGCTGGTCCCGGGGGAAGGGGTGCTTTCTTT.

This chain uses TRBV5-1 with TRBJ2-5; D perhaps matches TRBD2 (6 bases). This CDR3 is built from 15 residues. CDR1 and CDR2 (germline): SGHRS, YFSETQ. V was trimmed by 0 bases and J by 2 bases, leaving 11 bases between them. The CDR3 here is CASSLGGLGQETQYF. In nucleotides, the CDR3 is TGCGCCAGCAGCTTGGGGGGACTGGGACAAGAGACCCAGTACTTC.

J is TRBJ1-1 and V is TRBV5-1; perhaps TRBD1 as D (6 bases). Per the germline V gene, CDR1 is SGHRS and CDR2 is YFSETQ. V gave up 2 bases and J gave up 5 bases, with 28 bases separating them. This CDR3 contains 19 residues. The CDR3 loop is CASSFNPQGPGGGLTEAFF. CDR3 in DNA: TGCGCCAGCAGCTTCAACCCGCAGGGGCCGGGCGGAGGATTAACTGAAGCTTTCTTT.

This chain uses TRBV7-9 with TRBJ2-7, with 7 bases aligning to TRBD1. Germline V gives CDR1 SEHNR, CDR2 FQNEAQ (reference sequence). The V gene end was trimmed by 4 bases and the J gene end by 2 bases; junction bases not matched to a gene: 8. The CDR3 covers 15 residues. Written as DNA, the CDR3 is TGTGCCAGCAGCTCCCCCGGGACAGCTACCTACGAGCAGTACTTC. This translates into CASSSPGTATYEQYF.

CDR3 sequence reads: CASSHGSGRRGQETQYF. Here the CDR3 DNA reads TGTGCCAGCAGCCATGGGAGCGGGAGGCGTGGGCAAGAGACCCAGTACTTC. This rearrangement joins TRBV4-2 to TRBJ2-5, with 9 bases aligning to TRBD2. This CDR3 is 17 amino acids long. J was trimmed by 2 bases and V by 3 bases; bases with no gene match: 10. In germline, CDR1 is LGHNA, CDR2 YNFKEQ.

The CDR3 DNA follows: TGTGCCATCACTTGGGGGACTAGCGGGAAACAGAGCACAGATACGCAGTATTTT. This encodes CAITWGTSGKQSTDTQYF. V and J are TRBV27 and TRBJ2-3; TRBD2 matches 13 bases. With 10 bases clipped from V and 0 bases from J, the junction kept 13 bases outside the gene matches. Germline lookup yields CDR1 MNHEY and CDR2 SMNVEV (reference sequence). The CDR3 loop spans 18 amino acids.

The chain recombines TRBV18 with TRBJ2-3, with TRBD2 identical over 15 bases. The CDR3 runs 16 residues. With 4 bases clipped from V and 3 bases from J, the junction kept 2 bases outside the gene matches. Germline CDR1 is KGHSH and CDR2 is LQKENI. The CDR3 protein is CASSLGTSGGTDTQYF. Here the CDR3 DNA reads TGTGCCAGCTCACTCGGGACTAGCGGGGGGACAGATACGCAGTATTTT.

The chain recombines TRBV5-4 with TRBJ2-3; D ambiguous. Germline CDR1 SGHNT, CDR2 YYREEE (reference sequence). Trimming removed 0 bases from V and 0 bases from J, with 8 bases in between. CDR3 length: 15 residues. The CDR3 sequence: CASSLGPTSTDTQYF. CDR3 bases: TGTGCCAGCAGCTTGGGGCCAACCAGCACAGATACGCAGTATTTT.

This clone has only a few counts. The V gene is TRBV27, the J gene TRBJ1-1; 10 bases match TRBD1. V shed 3 bases, J shed 4 bases, and the junction held 11 bases outside the gene matches. CDR1 MNHEY and CDR2 SMNVEV come from the germline V gene (reference sequence). This CDR3 has 17 residues. The CDR3 protein is CASSFWHSGQGSTEAFF. The DNA of the CDR3 is TGTGCCAGCAGTTTTTGGCATTCGGGACAGGGGTCCACTGAAGCTTTCTTT.

The genes are TRBV29-1 and TRBJ1-1, with a weak D call TRBD1 (6 bases). The V and J ends lost 7 bases and 1 base respectively, with 13 bases between them. CDR1 is SQVTM and CDR2 is ANQGSEA in the germline V gene. This CDR3 contains 13 residues. The CDR3 is CSGSQGRNTEAFF. The CDR3 DNA is TGCAGCGGGTCGCAGGGGCGGAACACTGAAGCTTTCTTT.

This clone was observed a single time. In DNA form, the CDR3 reads TGTGCCAGCTCACCAGGACTAGCTAGCGAGACCCAGTACTTC. As protein: CASSPGLASETQYF. The chain recombines TRBV18 with TRBJ2-5; 8 nucleotides line up with TRBD2. This CDR3 contains 14 residues. V lost 2 bases, J lost 5 bases, and 4 bases stayed unmatched. Germline V gene sequence: CDR1 KGHSH, CDR2 LQKENI.

The gene calls are TRBV30 and TRBJ2-1, with 9 bases that match TRBD2. V lost 2 bases and J lost 8; bases outside the gene matches: 10. The length of the CDR3 is 15 residues. Germline CDR1 reads GTSNPN; CDR2 reads SVGIG (reference sequence). CDR3 nucleotides: TGTGCCTGGAGTAGGCGGGAGGGCCTGGTGTATGAGCAGTTCTTC. Translated, it gives CAWSRREGLVYEQFF.

The rearrangement joins TRBV19 to TRBJ1-1, with D hard to call. The CDR3 covers 13 residues. The V end was cut by 3 bases, the J end by 5 bases, with 10 bases between. Per germline, CDR1 LNHDA and CDR2 SQIVND (reference sequence). CDR3 DNA: TGTGCCAGTAGTATGGTGTGGAGGACTGAAGCTTTCTTT. Protein sequence: CASSMVWRTEAFF.

This chain uses TRBV19 with TRBJ2-2; the D is unclear. The V and J ends lost 0 bases and 0 bases respectively, with 5 bases between them. Germline V lookup: CDR1 LNHDA, CDR2 SQIVND (reference sequence). The CDR3 consists of 15 residues. CDR3 nucleotides: TGTGCCAGTAGTATAGAGGCCTCGAACACCGGGGAGCTGTTTTTT. This sequence encodes CASSIEASNTGELFF.

This chain joins TRBV5-1 and TRBJ1-3; perhaps TRBD1 as D (5 bases). Per germline, CDR1 SGHRS and CDR2 YFSETQ. The CDR3 runs to 15 residues. V lost 2 bases, J lost 2 bases, and 11 bases lay in between. CDR3 sequence: CASSFRGGPGNTIYF. CDR3 nucleotide sequence: TGCGCCAGCAGCTTTAGGGGTGGTCCTGGAAACACCATATATTTT.

Note on this clone: The conserved closing phenylalanine or tryptophan is absent in this CDR3, likely reflecting a read error. This chain joins TRBV28 and TRBJ2-7, with a tentative D call TRBD1 (6 bases). The CDR3 spans 13 residues. The V and J ends lost 7 bases and 6 bases respectively, with 16 bases between them. Germline V CDR1 and CDR2: MDHEN, SYDVKM. The CDR3 loop reads CASTEQGLLEQYL. The CDR3 DNA reads as TGTGCCAGCACAGAACAGGGTCTCCTCGAGCAGTACCTC.

The gene calls are TRBV28 and TRBJ1-1; TRBD1 matches at 10 bases. Germline CDR1 MDHEN, CDR2 SYDVKM. V lost 5 bases, J lost 0 bases, and 6 bases stayed unmatched. The CDR3 is 16 residues long. CDR3 loop: CASSTRQGAMNTEAFF. The CDR3 DNA reads TGTGCCAGCAGTACCAGACAGGGGGCGATGAACACTGAAGCTTTCTTT.

V and J are TRBV27 and TRBJ2-5, with D maybe TRBD2 (5 bases). V was shortened by 5 bases and J by 3 bases, with 16 bases between the two germline ends. The CDR3 covers 15 residues. Germline-derived CDR1 and CDR2 are MNHEY and SMNVEV (reference sequence). The CDR3 is CASSPRLDWKETQYF. For the CDR3, the DNA is TGTGCCAGCAGTCCGCGGTTGGACTGGAAAGAGACCCAGTACTTC.

The rearrangement links TRBV7-3 to TRBJ2-7; D may be TRBD1 (5 bases). The CDR3 length is 14 residues. Trimming took 1 base from V and 3 from J, leaving 10 bases between them. Germline V lookup: CDR1 SGHTA, CDR2 FQGTGA. CDR3 sequence reads: CASSLKAGNYEQYF. For the CDR3, the DNA is TGTGCCAGCAGCTTAAAGGCAGGGAACTACGAGCAGTACTTC.

The J gene is TRBJ2-2, the V gene TRBV9; D unclear. Germline V gene lookup returns CDR1 SGDLS and CDR2 YYNGEE. The CDR3 is made up of 15 amino acids. Trimming stripped 0 bases from V and 2 bases from J, with 8 bases between. This CDR3 is CASSVAPDNTGELFF. As DNA, the CDR3 is TGTGCCAGCAGCGTAGCTCCAGATAACACCGGGGAGCTGTTTTTT.

The chain carries TRBV14 and TRBJ2-7; TRBD2 aligns across 8 bases. Trimming cost V 6 bases and J 4 bases; bases outside gene matches: 8. The CDR3 consists of 14 residues. Germline V gene sequence: CDR1 SGHDN, CDR2 FVKESK. In DNA form, the CDR3 reads TGTGCCAGCAGTCGTAGCGGGACCCTTTACGAGCAGTACTTC. Protein: CASSRSGTLYEQYF.

This clone was counted once. CDR3 bases: TGTGCCAGTAGTGCCCGGACAGACAGAAACACTGAAGCTTTCTTT. Protein sequence: CASSARTDRNTEAFF. J is TRBJ1-1 and V is TRBV19; D is possibly TRBD1 (6 bases). V gave up 5 bases and J gave up 2 bases, with 15 bases separating them. Per germline, CDR1 LNHDA and CDR2 SQIVND (reference sequence). The CDR3 runs to 15 residues.

CDR3 nucleotides: TGTGCCTGGGCCCTCGGGAGGTCCTACGAGCAGTACTTC. Residues: CAWALGRSYEQYF. The chain carries TRBV30 and TRBJ2-7; TRBD2 agrees at 7 bases. V lost 5 bases, J lost 1 base, and 5 bases stayed unmatched. The CDR3 has 13 residues. CDR1 is GTSNPN and CDR2 is SVGIG in the germline V gene (reference sequence).

This sequence joins TRBV7-3 and TRBJ2-1, with TRBD2 identical over 14 bases. J lost 6 bases, V lost 1 base, and 2 bases had no gene match. Germline CDR1 and CDR2: SGHTA and FQGTGA. The CDR3 totals 16 residues. CDR3 nucleotide sequence: TGTGCCAGCAGCTTAATGGGGACTAGCGGGAGCAATGAGCAGTTCTTC. Its translation is CASSLMGTSGSNEQFF.